These 32 T cell receptor beta chains share one sample of origin, sequenced in a study of naive and memory T cell subsets (dated by TCRdb to the late 2010s). A robust, sensitive protocol for the amplification, sequencing and analysis of TCRs was described in the study, in which 3' ligation of a UMI-containing oligonucleotide to TCR cDNA was used. The receptor library was made with 5' RACE. The listed sequencing device is Illumina MiSeq. Four rounds of PCR, run with the SP2 primer together with nested alpha and beta constant region primers, were used to amplify the ligated cDNA. The public reads were run again by TCRdb, first through fastp at Q25 and then through MiXCR, and only productive beta chains were kept. Every distinct CDR3 protein forms one entry, paired with its most common genes and DNA. A total of tens of thousands of distinct CDR3 sequences appear in this sample, around 7.7% of them only once. The ten largest account for 8.5% to 10% of the sample.

The receptors originated from a male donor in good health.

This clonotype was observed a few times. The chain links TRBV7-9 to TRBJ1-1, with 9 bases matching TRBD1. Germline-derived CDR1 and CDR2 are SEHNR and FQNEAQ (reference sequence). The CDR3 extends over 15 amino acids. V was clipped by 1 base and J by 7 bases; unmatched bases: 7. CDR3 in amino acids: CASSLEGTGNDEAFF. CDR3 bases: TGTGCCAGCAGCTTAGAAGGGACAGGGAATGATGAAGCTTTCTTT.

This chain links TRBV20-1 with TRBJ2-1; 13 positions match TRBD2. This CDR3 has 18 amino acids. CDR1 and CDR2 (germline): DFQATT, SNEGSKA (reference sequence). V was clipped by 4 bases and J by 4 bases; unmatched bases: 13. The CDR3 DNA reads as TGCAGTGCTACTAACTCCCCGGCACTAGCGGGGGGGTACAATGAGCAGTTCTTC. Translated: CSATNSPALAGGYNEQFF.

This clonotype has just a few counts. The chain recombines TRBV5-6 with TRBJ2-4; TRBD1 aligns across 7 bases. Germline V gene lookup returns CDR1 SGHDT and CDR2 YYEEEE. CDR3 length: 14 amino acids. The V gene end was trimmed by 3 bases and the J gene end by 8 bases; junction bases not matched to a gene: 8. CDR3 DNA sequence: TGTGCCAGCAGCTCTACAGGGGCGTGGGACATTCAGTACTTC. As protein: CASSSTGAWDIQYF.

The chain's CDR3 is CASSLMEGAEDTQYF. The DNA for the CDR3 is TGTGCCAGCAGCTTAATGGAGGGGGCTGAAGATACGCAGTATTTT. The chain combines TRBV7-9 with TRBJ2-3; possibly TRBD1 for D (7 bases). Germline V CDR1 and CDR2: SEHNR, FQNEAQ (reference sequence). The CDR3 loop spans 15 amino acids. V dropped 2 bases and J dropped 5 bases, with 14 bases sitting between them.

V is TRBV9 and J is TRBJ2-2; the D gene is possibly TRBD2 (6 bases). The CDR3 runs 13 residues. Germline CDR1 SGDLS, CDR2 YYNGEE. V lost 2 bases to trimming and J lost 6 bases, with 8 bases between them. The CDR3 DNA reads as TGTGCCAGCAGCGTGGCGGGATCCGGGGAGCTGTTTTTT. Encoded protein: CASSVAGSGELFF.

This clonotype was counted between two and nine times. This sequence joins TRBV6-5 and TRBJ2-1; 12 nucleotides match TRBD1. The germline V gene encodes CDR1 MNHEY and CDR2 SVGAGI. There are 16 residues in the CDR3. With 10 bases clipped from V and 12 bases from J, the junction kept 19 bases outside the gene matches. CDR3: CATCSTPGQGAYRQFF. The CDR3 region has the DNA TGTGCCACGTGCTCCACACCGGGACAGGGGGCCTATAGGCAGTTCTTC.

At least ten counts were recorded for this clonotype. The chain is built from TRBV6-5 and TRBJ1-4, with 9 bases identical to TRBD1. The V gene's germline CDR1 is MNHEY and CDR2 SVGAGI. The CDR3 is 16 amino acids. Trimming cost V 8 bases and J 2 bases; bases outside gene matches: 9. The chain's CDR3 is CASHLTGGDTNEKLFF. CDR3 nucleotides: TGTGCCAGCCATCTTACAGGGGGCGATACTAATGAAAAACTGTTTTTT.

This clonotype was picked up a small number of times. The genes are TRBV29-1 and TRBJ2-3; TRBD2 aligns across 8 bases. The length of the CDR3 is 13 residues. V dropped 5 bases and J dropped 3; count of bases not matched to a gene: 4. CDR1 SQVTM and CDR2 ANQGSEA come from the germline V gene. CDR3 sequence: CSVHGGATDTQYF. In DNA form, the CDR3 reads TGCAGCGTTCACGGGGGGGCGACAGATACGCAGTATTTT.

J is TRBJ2-1 and V is TRBV5-1; TRBD1 matches 10 bases. Germline CDR1 is SGHRS and CDR2 is YFSETQ. Losses at the gene ends were 9 bases for V and 7 bases for J; bases not matched to a gene: 7. The CDR3 consists of 13 residues. The CDR3: CATRQGAKNEQFF. In DNA form, the CDR3 reads TGCGCCACTCGACAGGGGGCCAAAAATGAGCAGTTCTTC.

In this sample, this clonotype turned up a few times. V and J are TRBV6-6 and TRBJ2-7; 7 nucleotides align to TRBD1. The V gene end was trimmed by 6 bases and the J gene end by 2 bases; junction bases not matched to a gene: 7. The CDR3 is made up of 14 amino acids. CDR1 is MNHNY, CDR2 SVGAGI, per germline (reference sequence). The CDR3 protein is CASRQGQQTYEQYF. The CDR3 DNA follows: TGTGCCAGCAGGCAGGGACAGCAAACCTACGAGCAGTACTTC.

This clonotype occurred many times. The chain has TRBV2 and TRBJ2-5, with a tentative D call TRBD2 (5 bases). The CDR3 length is 14 residues. V lost 8 bases and J 5 bases, leaving 18 bases between the germline ends. Germline V gene lookup returns CDR1 SNHLY and CDR2 FYNNEI. The CDR3 loop reads CASPRRASLETQYF. As DNA, the CDR3 is TGTGCCAGCCCGAGAAGGGCTAGCTTGGAGACCCAGTACTTC.

This clonotype has more than one count but fewer than ten. This sequence joins TRBV20-1 and TRBJ2-1, with 7 bases that match TRBD2. The germline gives CDR1 DFQATT, CDR2 SNEGSKA (reference sequence). With V trimmed by 6 bases and J by 7 bases, 12 bases remained unmatched. The CDR3 is 14 amino acids. The CDR3 loop reads CSALSSGGGNEQFF. In DNA, the CDR3 is TGCAGTGCGTTATCTTCGGGGGGTGGGAATGAGCAGTTCTTC.

Many counts were recorded for this clonotype. The chain couples TRBV11-2 to TRBJ2-5, with D unresolved. In germline, CDR1 is SGHAT, CDR2 FQNNGV. V lost 8 bases and J 4 bases, leaving 20 bases between the germline ends. This CDR3 contains 15 residues. CDR3 loop: CASQKDPGSAETQYF. DNA of the CDR3: TGTGCCAGCCAAAAGGACCCAGGATCCGCAGAGACCCAGTACTTC.

The genes are TRBV6-2 or TRBV6-3 and TRBJ2-1; TRBD2 aligns across 15 bases. V shed 7 bases and J 7 bases; nucleotides not matched to a gene: 5. This CDR3 has 15 amino acids. The germline V gene encodes CDR1 MNHEY and CDR2 SVGEGT. This chain's CDR3 is CASTNGLAGGNEQFF. DNA for the CDR3: TGTGCCAGCACCAACGGACTAGCGGGAGGGAATGAGCAGTTCTTC.

This clonotype has a count of ten or more. The rearrangement joins TRBV14 to TRBJ2-4; either TRBD1 or TRBD2 may supply D (5 bases each). This CDR3 has 14 amino acids. Germline CDR1 reads SGHDN; CDR2 reads FVKESK. Trimming shortened V by 5 bases and J by 6 bases, and 14 bases separated the two germline ends. The CDR3 DNA reads TGTGCCAGCAGCGTCGGGTTCGGGGCAAACATTCAGTACTTC. This translates into CASSVGFGANIQYF.

This clonotype was recorded at least ten times. V gene TRBV29-1 combines with J gene TRBJ2-7; D is perhaps TRBD1 (6 bases). Germline loops: CDR1 SQVTM, CDR2 ANQGSEA. The V end was cut by 4 bases, the J end by 2 bases, with 12 bases between. CDR3 length: 13 residues. This chain's CDR3 is CSVVQQGPYEQYF. DNA for the CDR3: TGCAGCGTTGTGCAACAGGGCCCCTACGAGCAGTACTTC.

This clonotype was seen only a few times. The V and J genes are TRBV10-3 and TRBJ2-1, with TRBD1 matching 11 bases. With V trimmed by 8 bases and J by 5 bases, 5 bases remained unmatched. The CDR3 has 14 amino acids. Germline V gene data show CDR1 as ENHRY and CDR2 as SYGVKD. CDR3 in DNA: TGTGCCATCTCCCGGGACAGGGGGAACAATGAGCAGTTCTTC. Its translation: CAISRDRGNNEQFF.

This clonotype has at least ten counts. The rearrangement joins TRBV29-1 to TRBJ2-7; TRBD1 agrees at 9 bases. The CDR3 has 12 amino acids. CDR1 and CDR2 from the germline V gene are SQVTM and ANQGSEA. V gave up 6 bases and J gave up 7 bases; unmatched junction bases: 7. CDR3: CSVDTGGGEQYF. Here the CDR3 DNA reads TGCAGCGTGGACACAGGGGGCGGGGAGCAGTACTTC.

This clonotype was seen repeatedly, ten times or more. V gene TRBV4-1 combines with J gene TRBJ2-1, with D uncertain. V lost 0 bases, J lost 14 bases, and 17 bases lay in between. This CDR3 contains 14 residues. CDR1 and CDR2 (germline): MGHRA, YSYEKL. CDR3 protein: CASSQDGPSWGEFF. For the CDR3, the DNA is TGCGCCAGCAGCCAAGATGGGCCGAGCTGGGGTGAGTTCTTC.

The chain recombines TRBV7-2 with TRBJ2-1, with 8 bases lining up with TRBD2. The CDR3 has 16 residues. Germline-derived CDR1 and CDR2 are SGHTA and FQGNSA. The V and J ends lost 3 bases and 10 bases, in that order; junction bases with no gene match: 14. CDR3 nucleotide sequence: TGTGCCAGCAGCTTTTGGGGGCGGGGGGACCCGTGGGAGCAGTTCTTC. Its translation: CASSFWGRGDPWEQFF.

The CDR3 DNA is TGCGCCAGCACCATGGACAGGGCAATCTCCTACGAGCAGTACTTC. It specifies CASTMDRAISYEQYF. The V call is TRBV5-1, the J call TRBJ2-7; 8 nucleotides align to TRBD1. The CDR3 contains 15 residues. Germline V gene lookup returns CDR1 SGHRS and CDR2 YFSETQ. Losses at the gene ends were 6 bases for V and 0 bases for J; bases not matched to a gene: 8. The whole variable domain, filled in from reference TRBV5-1 and TRBJ2-7, reads KAGVTQTPRYLIKTRGQQVTLSCSPISGHRSVSWYQQTPGQGLQFLFEYFSETQRNKGNFPGRFSGRQFSNSRSEMNVSTLELGDSALYLCASTMDRAISYEQYFGPGTRLTVT.

This clonotype was observed a few times. V and J are TRBV20-1 and TRBJ2-7, with D unclear. CDR3 size: 13 residues. Germline V gene sequence: CDR1 DFQATT, CDR2 SNEGSKA (reference sequence). V lost 0 bases and J lost 6, with 12 bases in between. CDR3 in amino acids: CSAREDGFGEQYF. The CDR3 nucleotides read TGCAGTGCTAGAGAAGACGGGTTCGGCGAGCAGTACTTC.

This clonotype appeared many times. This chain links TRBV29-1 with TRBJ2-3; tentatively, D is TRBD1 or TRBD2 (5 bases each). The length of the CDR3 is 19 residues. The germline V and J ends were trimmed by 1 base and 2 bases, with 25 bases remaining between them. The germline gives CDR1 SQVTM, CDR2 ANQGSEA. Here the CDR3 DNA reads TGCAGCGTTGAAGGGTTCGTTCGGGAAAGACAGCCTTCCACAGATACGCAGTATTTT. Its protein product is CSVEGFVRERQPSTDTQYF.

This clonotype was seen at least ten times. The V call is TRBV24-1, the J call TRBJ2-2; D is unresolved. The CDR3 sequence is 15 residues long. The germline CDR1 and CDR2 sequences are KGHDR and SFDVKD. Trimming cost V 2 bases and J 4 bases, with 10 bases left between them. The CDR3: CATSDSSGPTGELFF. DNA for the CDR3: TGTGCCACCAGTGATTCTTCCGGACCCACCGGGGAGCTGTTTTTT.

The chain has TRBV3-1 and TRBJ2-1; TRBD2 might be the D (6 bases). CDR1 LGHDT and CDR2 YNNKEL come from the germline V gene (reference sequence). V lost 3 bases and J lost 2, with 20 bases in between. CDR3 size: 18 residues. Here the CDR3 DNA reads TGTGCCAGCAGCCAGGGGGGTACCCTCACTGAGGCCTACAATGAGCAGTTCTTC. This encodes CASSQGGTLTEAYNEQFF.

This clonotype has a count of ten or more. V gene TRBV29-1 combines with J gene TRBJ2-2, with 15 nucleotides matching TRBD2. CDR1 and CDR2 (germline): SQVTM, ANQGSEA. The CDR3 has 15 amino acids. V dropped 4 bases and J dropped 8; count of bases not matched to a gene: 5. The CDR3, as DNA: TGCAGCGTTGCGGGACTAGCGGGAGGTGCTGGGGAGCTGTTTTTT. It yields the protein CSVAGLAGGAGELFF.

This clonotype was detected many times. The rearrangement uses TRBV4-1 and TRBJ2-4; D is unresolved. With 4 bases removed from V and 8 bases from J, the gap between germline ends came to 33 bases. CDR3 length: 20 amino acids. Per germline, CDR1 MGHRA and CDR2 YSYEKL. The CDR3 loop is CASSLNRQSPPQAGADIQYF. The CDR3 bases are TGCGCCAGCAGCCTCAATCGACAATCCCCCCCCCAGGCTGGTGCGGACATTCAGTACTTC.

At least ten counts were recorded for this clonotype. The genes are TRBV18 and TRBJ2-5; possible D gene TRBD1, 8 bases. In germline, CDR1 is KGHSH, CDR2 LQKENI. Trimming left V 1 base short and J 5 bases short, with 14 bases between. The CDR3 consists of 15 residues. CDR3 sequence reads: CASSPQDREGETQYF. For the CDR3, the DNA is TGTGCCAGCTCACCACAGGACAGGGAGGGTGAGACCCAGTACTTC.

Ten or more counts support this clonotype. The chain combines TRBV6-5 with TRBJ2-5; D not certain. V lost 4 bases and J lost 1, with 7 bases in between. The V gene's germline CDR1 is MNHEY and CDR2 SVGAGI. This CDR3 is built from 13 residues. Here the CDR3 DNA reads TGTGCCAGCAGTTTAGCTCGCCAAGAGACCCAGTACTTC. Amino acid sequence: CASSLARQETQYF.

This clonotype has ten or more counts. The V and J genes are TRBV2 and TRBJ1-6; TRBD1 might be the D (5 bases). The CDR3 is 16 amino acids. V gave up 8 bases and J gave up 11 bases, with 25 bases separating them. Germline V lookup: CDR1 SNHLY, CDR2 FYNNEI. The CDR3: CASDGTIRGENTPLHF. As DNA, the CDR3 is TGTGCCAGCGACGGGACGATCAGAGGGGAAAATACACCCCTCCACTTT.

This clonotype has ten or more counts. The chain carries TRBV29-1 and TRBJ1-2; a possible D gene is TRBD1 (6 bases). This CDR3 has 11 residues. CDR1 is SQVTM, CDR2 ANQGSEA, per germline. V dropped 4 bases and J dropped 6 bases, with 9 bases sitting between them. The CDR3, as DNA: TGCAGCGTTGTAAGGGGGAATGGCTACACCTTC. The encoded protein is CSVVRGNGYTF.

This clonotype was seen at least ten times. The chain uses TRBV6-6 and TRBJ2-7; TRBD2 is a possible D gene (6 bases). The germline V gene encodes CDR1 MNHNY and CDR2 SVGAGI (reference sequence). The CDR3 consists of 14 residues. V lost 4 bases and J 5 bases, leaving 15 bases between the germline ends. The CDR3 loop reads CASSLRGRNNEQYF. As DNA, the CDR3 is TGTGCCAGCAGTTTACGGGGGAGGAACAACGAGCAGTACTTC.